A selection of T cell receptor beta chains follows, all from one sample in a study of T cell repertoires in cytomegalovirus infection. TCRdb called the reads again in MiXCR, with one record for every CDR3 protein. Here the sample spans more than 150,000 distinct CDR3 sequences, about 20% being singletons. The sample consisted of PBMCs. These receptors all come from a human donor in good health (CMV status not recorded). Some clones in this sample may be carry-over from other donors' samples. Both conserved end residues are trimmed from each CDR3.

j_call v_call cdr3_aa
TRBJ2-7 TRBV7-4 FPGATYEQY
TRBJ2-2 TRBV28 ASSPINPGDYTGELF
TRBJ2-1 TRBV28 ASSIPHGNEQF
TRBJ2-3 TRBV7-6 ASSYREGADTQY
TRBJ1-5 TRBV20-1 SARRATGEGSNQPQH
TRBJ1-2 TRBV6-5 ASRNGGYT
TRBJ2-3 TRBV7-6 ASRDSGGSTDTQY
TRBJ2-5 TRBV20-1 SARARGETQY
TRBJ2-7 TRBV6-6 ASRARGEDSYEQY
TRBJ2-3 TRBV28 ASSTGGVTDTQY
TRBJ2-7 TRBV3-1 ASSPSGDYEQY
TRBJ1-4 TRBV7-8 ASSSDMDGNEKLF
TRBJ1-1 TRBV5-4 ASSLGDTGWPEAF
TRBJ2-5 TRBV6-5 ATSASYQETQY
TRBJ2-7 TRBV6-2/TRBV6-3 ASSWYSFSYEQY
TRBJ1-5 TRBV28 ASRNRAPQPQH
TRBJ2-7 TRBV28 ASRGTRGNYEQY
TRBJ2-5 TRBV6-6 ASHDPGRATQETQY
TRBJ2-6 TRBV6-6 ASSYPTGMGANVLT
TRBJ2-3 TRBV7-8 ASSFFKGVQY
TRBJ1-1 TRBV7-2 ASSFQTGGDTEAF
TRBJ2-5 TRBV19 PSSIDSKETQY
TRBJ2-4 TRBV5-4 ASSLTPRSGGPGYDIQY
TRBJ2-2 TRBV11-2 ASSLTTGELF
TRBJ2-6 TRBV2 ASSQPGQGSTLGANVLT
TRBJ1-5 TRBV7-8 ASSWEGDGNQPQH
TRBJ1-1 TRBV5-5 ASSWGQAMNTEAF
TRBJ2-1 TRBV12-3/TRBV12-4 ASIPRYYNEQF
TRBJ1-2 TRBV12-3/TRBV12-4 ASSLRADYGYT
TRBJ1-1 TRBV6-2/TRBV6-3 ASSYHRDRGSEAF
TRBJ2-1 TRBV12-3/TRBV12-4 ASSSTGTANEQF
TRBJ2-3 TRBV6-2/TRBV6-3 ASREQADFTDTQY
TRBJ2-1 TRBV28 ASSSQLGYNEQF
TRBJ2-3 TRBV28 ASIRDRATDTQY
TRBJ2-3 TRBV25-1 ASGRFGTDTQY
TRBJ2-2 TRBV29-1 SALAGGNGELF
TRBJ2-1 TRBV6-8 ASSYRGVSYNEQF
TRBJ2-3 TRBV7-9 ASIPNGGGTDTQY
TRBJ1-1 TRBV6-5 ASSYSRTGGTEAF
TRBJ2-3 TRBV7-3 ASSYGTSSTQY
TRBJ1-4 TRBV28 ATQQGNNEKLF
TRBJ2-5 TRBV18 ASSRIQETQY
TRBJ2-1 TRBV12-3/TRBV12-4 ASWGGRPANEQF
TRBJ2-7 TRBV5-1 ASTLLWTGPYEQY
TRBJ1-3 TRBV2 ASSLQGNSGNTIY
TRBJ2-1 TRBV2 ASSEALAGGNEQF
TRBJ1-1 TRBV5-1 ASSLVTTANTEAF
TRBJ1-2 TRBV7-3 ASSSGTGDYGYT
TRBJ2-3 TRBV12-3/TRBV12-4 ASSLAGGVTDTQY
TRBJ1-4 TRBV7-4 ASSLAFGMETNEKLF
TRBJ1-6 TRBV2 ASSDFSGSGNSPLH
TRBJ2-7 TRBV7-3 ASSLRRTDLSYEQY
TRBJ2-2 TRBV15 ATSSVEGGGNTGELF